This entry lists 18 T cell receptor beta chains sequenced from one sample in a study of blood T cell repertoires in COVID-19. The protocol was immunoSEQ multiplex PCR, while the TCRdb copy is restricted to in-frame clones and leaves out a portion. The sample consists of some 160,000 clones, approximately 90% of them appearing once. Sequences were obtained from peripheral blood. Receptors originate from an older woman with COVID-19, enrolled during active disease.

This clone was observed a single time. The chain is built from TRBV4-1 and TRBJ1-6; tentatively, D is TRBD1 (5 bases). The CDR3 sequence is 15 residues long. The germline CDR1 and CDR2 sequences are MGHRA and YSYEKL. V gave up 1 base and J gave up 6 bases, with 10 bases separating them. CDR3 sequence (DNA): TGCGCCAGCAGCCAAGGACAGCAGCTTAATTCACCCCTCCACTTT. Its translation: CASSQGQQLNSPLHF.

V gene TRBV9 combines with J gene TRBJ1-2; D is undetermined. Germline V gene sequence: CDR1 SGDLS, CDR2 YYNGEE. Trimming cost V 4 bases and J 2 bases, with 12 bases left between them. This CDR3 region has 14 residues. This chain's CDR3 is CASSSHGGNYGYTF. Written as DNA, the CDR3 is TGTGCCAGCAGCTCTCACGGAGGGAACTATGGCTACACCTTC.

The V gene is TRBV11-2, the J gene TRBJ2-5; 9 positions match TRBD1. The J segment lost 5 bases and the V segment lost 6 bases, leaving 10 bases of the junction unmatched. Looked up from germline, CDR1 is SGHAT and CDR2 is FQNNGV. The CDR3 contains 15 residues. CDR3 DNA: TGTGCCAGCAGTCGAGGGACAGGGTCGGTCGAGACCCAGTACTTC. This gives the protein CASSRGTGSVETQYF.

This clone has only a few counts. The chain has TRBV3-1 (or the pseudogene TRBV3-2) and TRBJ2-7, with 15 bases aligning to TRBD2. Germline V gene lookup returns CDR1 LGHDT and CDR2 YNNKEL (reference sequence). The CDR3 is made up of 19 amino acids. The V gene end was trimmed by 4 bases and the J gene end by 2 bases; junction bases not matched to a gene: 12. The CDR3 reads CASSLTLPGLAGGTYEQYF. The CDR3 DNA follows: TGTGCCAGCAGCCTGACACTACCGGGACTAGCGGGGGGTACCTACGAGCAGTACTTC.

The chain employs TRBV21-1 and TRBJ2-5; TRBD2 was called by the table and not checked on the DNA. TRBV21-1 is a documented pseudogene. The CDR3 runs to 17 residues. CDR3 loop: CASSTRRCRGLKETQYF. CDR3 coding DNA: TGTGCCAGCAGCACCCGTCGATGCAGAGGTCTCAAAGAGACCCAGTACTTC.

This clone appeared once. V and J are TRBV30 and TRBJ2-1; 7 bases fit TRBD1. From germline, CDR1 is GTSNPN and CDR2 SVGIG (reference sequence). The CDR3 sequence is 13 residues long. V was pared by 4 bases and J by 7 bases, with 7 bases of the junction left unmatched. The CDR3 DNA sequence: TGTGCCTGGAAGAAACAGGGGAGTAATGAGCAGTTCTTC. Encoded protein: CAWKKQGSNEQFF.

This chain connects TRBV9 to TRBJ2-1, with 8 bases fitting TRBD1. The CDR3 is 15 amino acids. CDR1 SGDLS and CDR2 YYNGEE come from the germline V gene. V was clipped by 3 bases and J by 1 base; unmatched bases: 3. CDR3 coding DNA: TGTGCCAGCAGCGCACAGGGGGGATCCTACAATGAGCAGTTCTTC. Translated: CASSAQGGSYNEQFF.

The V call is TRBV20-1, the J call TRBJ2-3, with TRBD2 matching over 8 bases. Germline CDR1 and CDR2: DFQATT and SNEGSKA (reference sequence). V lost 3 bases and J lost 3; bases outside the gene matches: 8. CDR3 length: 15 residues. CDR3 loop: CSASSLAGMTDTQYF. The CDR3 nucleotides read TGCAGTGCTAGTTCTTTAGCGGGGATGACAGATACGCAGTATTTT.

The rearrangement uses TRBV9 and TRBJ1-6; D might be TRBD1 (5 bases). This CDR3 spans 12 amino acids. With 0 bases removed from V and 10 bases from J, the gap between germline ends came to 5 bases. CDR1 SGDLS and CDR2 YYNGEE come from the germline V gene. The CDR3 DNA sequence: TGTGCCAGCAGCGTAGCAGGGTCACCCCTCCACTTT. Protein: CASSVAGSPLHF.

This chain links TRBV28 with TRBJ2-3; D possibly corresponds to TRBD1 (6 bases). There are 13 residues in the CDR3. V shed 6 bases and J shed 5 bases, with 12 bases lying between them. The germline V gene encodes CDR1 MDHEN and CDR2 SYDVKM. The CDR3 is CASRGAPRDTQYF. For the CDR3, the DNA is TGTGCCAGCAGGGGGGCCCCGAGAGATACGCAGTATTTT.

This sequence joins TRBV5-1 and TRBJ1-4; D gene unclear. Trimming took off 6 bases at V and 1 base at J, with 7 bases between the two ends. The CDR3 loop spans 13 amino acids. Germline V gives CDR1 SGHRS, CDR2 YFSETQ. The CDR3 loop reads CASNGGTNEKLFF. CDR3 DNA sequence: TGCGCCAGCAACGGAGGAACTAATGAAAAACTGTTTTTT.

This chain connects TRBV5-6 to TRBJ2-3; TRBD2 aligns across 8 bases. Trimming cost V 4 bases and J 3 bases; bases outside gene matches: 7. The germline V gene encodes CDR1 SGHDT and CDR2 YYEEEE. CDR3 length equals 15 residues. The chain's CDR3 is CASSPGGQRTDTQYF. The CDR3 region has the DNA TGTGCCAGCAGCCCGGGAGGGCAGCGGACAGATACGCAGTATTTT.

The chain uses TRBV5-1 and TRBJ2-4; D is unclear. Trimming took off 0 bases at V and 8 bases at J, with 6 bases between the two ends. Germline V gene sequence: CDR1 SGHRS, CDR2 YFSETQ. This CDR3 spans 12 amino acids. This CDR3 is CASSLAGDIQYF. In DNA, the CDR3 is TGCGCCAGCAGCTTGGCCGGAGACATTCAGTACTTC.

The chain uses TRBV3-1 (or the pseudogene TRBV3-2) and TRBJ2-5; D possibly corresponds to TRBD1 (6 bases). Germline lookup yields CDR1 LGHDT and CDR2 YNNKEL (reference sequence). The length of the CDR3 is 14 residues. With 5 bases removed from V and 1 base from J, the gap between germline ends came to 11 bases. CDR3 coding DNA: TGTGCCAGCAGCGGGGCCAGGGGCCAAGAGACCCAGTACTTC. It specifies CASSGARGQETQYF.

The V gene is TRBV6-5, the J gene TRBJ1-4, with 10 positions matching TRBD1. CDR1 is MNHEY, CDR2 SVGAGI, per germline. CDR3 length: 15 residues. The V gene end was trimmed by 6 bases and the J gene end by 5 bases; junction bases not matched to a gene: 6. The CDR3, as DNA: TGTGCCAGCAGCCGGGACAGGGGCCGGAATGAAAAACTGTTTTTT. This encodes CASSRDRGRNEKLFF.

The chain employs TRBV7-2 and TRBJ1-2; D is unresolved. V was shortened by 2 bases and J by 6 bases, with 7 bases between the two germline ends. Germline CDR1 SGHTA, CDR2 FQGNSA. The length of the CDR3 is 12 residues. CDR3 nucleotide sequence: TGTGCCAGCAGCTTATCGGGAAATGGCTACACCTTC. It specifies CASSLSGNGYTF.

The chain recombines TRBV12-3 or TRBV12-4 with TRBJ2-1; TRBD1 might be the D (5 bases). This CDR3 is 13 amino acids long. The ends were cut back, 5 bases at V and 6 bases at J, with 11 bases in the middle. This CDR3 reads CASSRPQGNEQFF. The CDR3 nucleotides read TGTGCCAGCAGTCGACCCCAGGGCAATGAGCAGTTCTTC.

The V gene is TRBV3-1 (or the pseudogene TRBV3-2), the J gene TRBJ1-2; D gene ambiguous. CDR1 LGHDT and CDR2 YNNKEL come from the germline V gene (reference sequence). This CDR3 region has 13 residues. Between the trimmed V and J ends, which lost 2 bases and 7 bases, there was a span of 11 bases. The CDR3 DNA follows: TGTGCCAGCAGCCAATCAGGCCAGGCTGGCTACACCTTC. It encodes CASSQSGQAGYTF.